What follows describes a single T cell receptor (beta chain). No antigen is known for it. The data belong to a study of cytomegalovirus exposure and HLA in healthy donors. Study-level findings and limits: The HLA-A and HLA-B alleles of most subjects were reportedly predicted accurately from TCR beta sequences. According to a later analysis, donors in an Asian-associated ancestry cluster reportedly had fewer N-insertions than the approximately 670-donor mean. The study labeled 150 to 200 TCR beta chains cytomegalovirus-associated. Earlier results showed most TCR beta V segments being productive about 87% or about 30% of the time.

The germline V gene has CDR1 MNHNS and CDR2 SASEGT. The CDR3 consists of 16 residues. The V and J ends lost 5 bases and 6 bases, in that order; junction bases with no gene match: 11. Researchers ran the PCR with 60 Vbeta and 13 Jbeta primers. The repertoire was sequenced with immunoSEQ multiplex PCR; TCRdb's copy has only in-frame clones and lacks some. Seen here are about 150,000 clones, over 50% observed once, and the top ten hold 1.5% to 2%. The receptor's source is a human donor in good health. This chain uses TRBV6-1 with TRBJ2-2, with 8 bases that match TRBD1. The sample consisted of PBMCs. In DNA, the CDR3 is TGTGCCAGCAGTAAAGTCAGAGACAGGGGAGCCGGGGAGCTGTTTTTT. As protein: CASSKVRDRGAGELFF.